The present TCR beta chain was sequenced within a study of cytomegalovirus exposure and HLA in healthy donors listed by TCRdb under 2017. Context from the whole study: In an earlier analysis of 587 of the donors, 276 Gb of sequence data and 90 million to 120 million unique TCR beta sequences from about 190 million T cells were reported. An early release covering some 640 HLA-typed donors comprised about 300 gigabases of sequencing data and roughly 86 million unique TCR sequences. Among the approximately 430 genotyped donors, approximately 76% belonged to the genetic ancestry cluster associated with self-reported Caucasian donors. The study aimed to test whether cataloging public T cell receptors could reveal signatures of past pathogen exposure. The study used immunosequencing to profile the T cell repertoires of under 700 subjects and linked those repertoires to cytomegalovirus serostatus. A separate validation cohort of more than 100 different subjects was used in addition to the roughly 700-subject first cohort. To predict cytomegalovirus infection status, the study brought together high-throughput TCR immunosequencing, statistical association of individual TCRs with disease status, and machine learning. A later analysis re-analyzed previously published TCR beta repertoires from 550 to 700 donors and added high-resolution HLA genotyping to study TCR occurrence patterns. The later analysis used no new phenotypic data to find candidate immune exposures, relying instead on TCR beta sequences and their occurrence across donors. To decide whether each TCR beta V gene segment behaved as functional or pseudogenic, an earlier analysis of 587 of the donors relied on high-throughput TCR beta sequencing. Donor age, sex, ethnicity and CMV serostatus were compiled together with the repertoire data. In a later genetic analysis, genome-wide SNP genotypes for about three fifths of the 666 donors were used, and that subset was treated as a discovery cohort. All discovery cohort repertoires had been generated on a single sequencing platform. HLA typing included class I and class II loci at four-digit resolution. The number of typed donors differed by locus: roughly 629-640 for A, B, C, DRB1 and DQB1; 522 for DQA1; about 600 for DPA1; and some 470 for DPB1. About five DR-DQ haplotypes were treated as single units for association and clustering because of strong linkage in the cohort. On average, around 230,000 unique TCR beta nucleotide sequences were sequenced per donor among 398 genotyped donors of the cohort, with approximately 18% of those sequences being non-productive.

The investigation overall reported the following: When HLA alleles, especially DR and DQ, strongly co-occurred, attributing TCR associations to individual alleles was difficult. Because counts were too low, some 17 rarely observed V segments, including chromosome 9 orphons, were left out of the earlier analysis of 500 to 750 of the donors. For the cohort, immune exposure information was limited to CMV serostatus. Sequencing depth was assumed to be roughly uniform across donors in the presence/absence analyses, though that assumption may not hold. A cluster of highly shared sequence variants was judged likely to represent a technical artifact of the sequencing pipeline. This cohort had only TCR beta chains sequenced, and the lack of alpha or paired-chain data limited which features could be detected. In the study, approximately 160 TCR beta chains were listed as associated with cytomegalovirus. In a later analysis, the rate of TCR association differed among HLA loci, with DRB1 alleles having the most associated TCRs and HLA-C alleles having the fewest. A further reported finding was that TCR beta sequences accurately predicted the HLA-A and HLA-B alleles for most subjects in the first cohort. In a later analysis, HLA-associated TCR beta chains were found to be more clonally expanded and to have lower generation probabilities than equally common non-associated chains. A later analysis associated about 17,000 TCR beta sequences with specific HLA alleles at a false discovery rate of 0.05. Correlated functional status among segregating V segments might reflect linkage disequilibrium, but an unknown experimental factor could not be ruled out. An earlier analysis of approximately 500 of the donors showed that most TCR beta V segments appeared in productive rearrangements either about 87% or about 30% of the time, which broadly matched IMGT annotations. The classifier was reported to diagnose cytomegalovirus status with high specificity and sensitivity in both the original and validation cohorts. Compared with the approximately 720-donor mean, donors in an Asian-associated ancestry cluster had fewer N-insertions in productive TCRs, according to a later genetic analysis. HLA typing was unavailable for some donors at each locus, so association tests used only the typed subset. According to the authors, the approach could potentially be generalized to other disease states and immunological phenotypes. V-gene and J-gene trimming of TCR beta chains was associated with a missense DCLRE1C variant in a later genetic analysis, and the association was replicated in an independent cohort. A few of the identified cytomegalovirus-associated TCR beta chains were confirmed in vitro to be specific for cytomegalovirus antigens. Most CMV-associated TCR beta chains appeared to be HLA-restricted in a later analysis, and the HLA associations seemed to be driven largely by CMV exposure. According to a later analysis, parvovirus B19, influenza, CMV and Epstein-Barr virus appeared linked to several top co-occurrence clusters. The 87-base-pair reads could not distinguish some IMGT-functional V segments, including TRBV6-2 and TRBV6-3, so those segments were excluded. While some public TCRs were present in many individuals, most TCR sequences turned up only very rarely across donors.

As regards this clone: What antigen it recognizes has not been identified. The identical CDR3 is also encoded by other nucleotide sequences in the sample.

In total, more than 500 healthy bone marrow donors made up the cohort. At the time of sampling, every cohort member was nominally healthy, though immune exposures that went unrecorded were likely present. The donor tested CMV seropositive and was one of the 289 seropositive cohort members. Every donor gave a peripheral blood sample, and the peripheral blood mononuclear cells from that sample were used for TCR beta sequencing. The Qiagen DNeasy Blood Extraction Kit was used to extract genomic DNA from the blood cell samples. Library creation used the immunoSEQ multiplex PCR assay. For the multiplex PCR, a mixture combining 60 forward primers for TCR Vbeta segments and 13 reverse primers for TCR Jbeta segments was used. A multiplex PCR assay on genomic DNA amplified the CDR3 region of rearranged TCR beta genes. The amplified TCR beta libraries were sequenced on the Illumina HiSeq System as 87-base-pair reads. Turning to the authors' computational methods: A later analysis tallied roughly 78 million unique TCR beta chains across the approximately 670 repertoires, and some 12 million of those chains were shared by two or more donors. A nearest-neighbor algorithm error-corrected the raw reads and collapsed the reads into unique sequences, merging closely related sequences to remove PCR and sequencing errors. To assign V, D and J gene segments, CDR3 sequences were aligned to IMGT reference sequences. For a sequence to be retained, a match of at least six nucleotides was required to both a V gene segment and a J gene segment. Rearrangements were classified as productive when the CDR3 lacked stop codons and remained in frame with V and J, and all other rearrangements were classified as non-productive. CDR3 was defined by IMGT convention, running from the second conserved V-encoded cysteine to the conserved J-encoded phenylalanine. The earlier analysis of about 530 of the donors excluded any sequence lacking an unambiguous match to a single V gene segment. In an earlier analysis of around 600 of the donors, V segments were called functional above 56.7% productive rearrangements and were called segregating when the between-donor standard deviation exceeded 5%. A statistical classification framework was developed to diagnose cytomegalovirus status using the catalog of TCR beta chain sequences. In a later analysis, V and J genes were assigned by comparing TCR nucleotide sequences against IMGT/GENE-DB human TR gene sequences. A later analysis assigned CDR3 sequences and most-parsimonious VDJ recombination scenarios with the TCRdist pipeline. A later analysis defined each TCR beta chain by its CDR3 amino acid sequence plus V-gene family, and excluded reads lacking a unique V-gene family. A later analysis removed 600 or so highly shared, low-generation-probability nucleotide sequences to deal with suspected cross-contamination and a sequencing artifact. In a later analysis, a clonal expansion index was calculated for each public chain from normalized within-repertoire ranks of inferred template counts. Generation probabilities in a later analysis came from a VDJ recombination model fitted to out-of-frame rearrangements, and those results were checked against IGoR. Hypergeometric tests were used in a later analysis to score TCR-TCR, TCR-HLA and TCR-CMV co-occurrence, with a repertoire-size bias correction applied to the TCR pairs. To estimate false discovery rates, a later analysis permuted the HLA or CMV assignments 20 times. In a later analysis, co-occurring TCRs were grouped with DBSCAN, and TCRdist sequence similarity was added when clustering was performed within HLA-allele-positive subsets. Repertoires with fewer than 30,000 or more than 120,000 public chains, plus five repertoires with anomalous nucleotide sharing, were excluded from co-occurrence clustering. TCRdb stores this immuneACCESS table with in-frame sequences only. Part of the clones is absent; in the studies checked, under half of the shortfall reflects unresolved V genes, and no reason is known for the rest. That table supplies the V and J calls and clone size; D and trimming were determined from the DNA. The table held for this sample gives approximately 52,000 clones. 12% of the sample comes from the top ten.

V loses 0 bases, J loses 4 bases, and the germline ends lie 12 bases apart. As encoded in the germline V gene (reference sequence), CDR1 is LNHNV while CDR2 is YYDKDF. The CDR3 starts with the cysteine, ends with the phenylalanine, and has 15 residues. Of all the DNA, just the CDR3 is kept, 45 bases in frame from base 1. The receptor chain draws on TRBV15 and TRBJ1-2; the best D guess is TRBD1, with 5 bases matching. Material: PBMCs. The source of this sequence is a woman aged 60-75 years in good health and CMV-seropositive. The CDR3 here reads CATSRDSQGSYGYTF. The bases read TGTGCCACCAGCAGAGATTCCCAGGGCTCCTATGGCTACACCTTC. Joined to the reference TRBV15 and TRBJ1-2 proteins, this CDR3 gives the full variable domain: DAMVIQNPRYQVTQFGKPVTLSCSQTLNHNVMYWYQQKSSQAPKLLFHYYDKDFNNEADTPDNFQSRRPNTSFCFLDIRSPGLGDTAMYLCATSRDSQGSYGYTFGSGTRLTVV.